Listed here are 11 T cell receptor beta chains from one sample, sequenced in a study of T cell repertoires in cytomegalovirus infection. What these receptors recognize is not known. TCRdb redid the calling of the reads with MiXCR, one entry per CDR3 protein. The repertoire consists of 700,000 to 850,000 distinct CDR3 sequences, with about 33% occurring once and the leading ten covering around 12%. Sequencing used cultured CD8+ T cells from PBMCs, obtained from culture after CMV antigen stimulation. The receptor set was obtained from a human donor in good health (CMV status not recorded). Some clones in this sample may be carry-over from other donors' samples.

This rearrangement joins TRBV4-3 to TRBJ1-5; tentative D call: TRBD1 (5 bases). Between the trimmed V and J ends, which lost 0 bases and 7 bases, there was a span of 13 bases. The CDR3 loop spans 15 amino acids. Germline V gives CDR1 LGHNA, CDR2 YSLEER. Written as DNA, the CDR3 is TGCGCCAGCAGCCAAGATCGGGGGGGGGGACAGCCCCAGCATTTT. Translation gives CASSQDRGGGQPQHF.

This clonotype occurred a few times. The CDR3 bases are TGTGCCAGCAGTTTAGGGGACGTTGAAGCTTTCTTT. This sequence encodes CASSLGDVEAFF. This chain joins TRBV6-2 or TRBV6-3 and TRBJ1-1, with D perhaps TRBD1 (5 bases). Trimming removed 4 bases at V and 7 bases at J, with 10 bases between. There are 12 residues in the CDR3. Germline CDR1 is MNHEY and CDR2 is SVGEGT.

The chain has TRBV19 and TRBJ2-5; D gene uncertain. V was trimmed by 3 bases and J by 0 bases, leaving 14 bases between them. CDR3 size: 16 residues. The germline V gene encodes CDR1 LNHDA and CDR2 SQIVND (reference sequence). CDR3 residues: CASSIFSVGNQETQYF. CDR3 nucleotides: TGTGCCAGTAGTATTTTCTCCGTTGGGAACCAAGAGACCCAGTACTTC. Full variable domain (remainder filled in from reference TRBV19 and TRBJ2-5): DGGITQSPKYLFRKEGQNVTLSCEQNLNHDAMYWYRQDPGQGLRLIYYSQIVNDFQKGDIAEGYSVSREKKESFPLTVTSAQKNPTAFYLCASSIFSVGNQETQYFGPGTRLLVL.

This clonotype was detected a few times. For the CDR3, the DNA is TGTGCCACCAGTGATTTCCCCAGGGAGGAGCAGTTCTTC. Translating it yields CATSDFPREEQFF. This chain connects TRBV24-1 to TRBJ2-1; D tentatively reads TRBD1 or TRBD2 (5 bases each). Germline V CDR1 and CDR2: KGHDR, SFDVKD. The CDR3 consists of 13 residues. V was cut by 1 base and J by 10 bases, with 10 bases left in between.

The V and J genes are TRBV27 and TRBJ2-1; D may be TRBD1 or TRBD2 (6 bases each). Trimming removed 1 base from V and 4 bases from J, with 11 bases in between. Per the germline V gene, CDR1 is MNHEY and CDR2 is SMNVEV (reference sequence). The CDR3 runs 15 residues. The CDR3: CASSLWGANYNEQFF. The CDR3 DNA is TGTGCCAGCAGTTTATGGGGGGCAAATTACAATGAGCAGTTCTTC.

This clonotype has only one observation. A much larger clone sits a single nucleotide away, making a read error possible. This CDR3 reads CASRLVNTEAFF. CDR3 bases: TGTGCCAGCAGATTGGTGAACACTGAAGCTTTCTTT. This sequence joins TRBV7-2 and TRBJ1-1; unclear D gene. The CDR3 runs to 12 residues. Looked up from germline, CDR1 is SGHTA and CDR2 is FQGNSA. Trimming took off 6 bases at V and 0 bases at J, with 5 bases between the two ends. The whole variable domain, filled in from reference TRBV7-2 and TRBJ1-1, reads GAGVSQSPSNKVTEKGKDVELRCDPISGHTALYWYRQSLGQGLEFLIYFQGNSAPDKSGLPSDRFSAERTGGSVSTLTIQRTQQEDSAVYLCASRLVNTEAFFGQGTRLTVV.

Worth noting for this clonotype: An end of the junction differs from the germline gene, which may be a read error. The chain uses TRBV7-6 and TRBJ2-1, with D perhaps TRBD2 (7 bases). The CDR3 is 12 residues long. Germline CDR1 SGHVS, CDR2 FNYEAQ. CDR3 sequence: CASSSGGRGTFF. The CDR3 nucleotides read TGTGCCAGTAGCTCCGGCGGGCGGGGGACATTCTTC.

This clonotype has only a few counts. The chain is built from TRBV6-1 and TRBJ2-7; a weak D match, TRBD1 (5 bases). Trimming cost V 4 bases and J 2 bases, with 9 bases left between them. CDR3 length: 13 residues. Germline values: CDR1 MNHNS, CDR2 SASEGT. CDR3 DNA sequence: TGTGCCAGCAGTGCCCACAGGACCTACGAGCAGTACGTC. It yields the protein CASSAHRTYEQYV.

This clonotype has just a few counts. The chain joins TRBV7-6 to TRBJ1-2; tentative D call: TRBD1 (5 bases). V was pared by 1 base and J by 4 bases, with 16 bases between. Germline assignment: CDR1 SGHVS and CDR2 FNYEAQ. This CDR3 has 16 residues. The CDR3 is CASSLGRDGGVYGYTF. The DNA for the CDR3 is TGTGCCAGCAGCTTAGGAAGGGACGGGGGGGTCTATGGCTACACCTTC.

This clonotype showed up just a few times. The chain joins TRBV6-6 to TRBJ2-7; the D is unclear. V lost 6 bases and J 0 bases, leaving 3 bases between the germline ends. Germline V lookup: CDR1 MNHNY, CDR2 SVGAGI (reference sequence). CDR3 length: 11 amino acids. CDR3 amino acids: CASRSSYEQYV. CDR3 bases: TGTGCCAGCAGGAGCTCCTACGAGCAGTACGTC.

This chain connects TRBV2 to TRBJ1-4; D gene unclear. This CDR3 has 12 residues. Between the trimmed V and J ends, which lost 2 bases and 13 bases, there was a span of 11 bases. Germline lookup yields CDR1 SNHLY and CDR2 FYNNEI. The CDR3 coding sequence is TGTGCCAGCAGTGAATTACAGCGGACACTGTTTTTT. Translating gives CASSELQRTLFF.